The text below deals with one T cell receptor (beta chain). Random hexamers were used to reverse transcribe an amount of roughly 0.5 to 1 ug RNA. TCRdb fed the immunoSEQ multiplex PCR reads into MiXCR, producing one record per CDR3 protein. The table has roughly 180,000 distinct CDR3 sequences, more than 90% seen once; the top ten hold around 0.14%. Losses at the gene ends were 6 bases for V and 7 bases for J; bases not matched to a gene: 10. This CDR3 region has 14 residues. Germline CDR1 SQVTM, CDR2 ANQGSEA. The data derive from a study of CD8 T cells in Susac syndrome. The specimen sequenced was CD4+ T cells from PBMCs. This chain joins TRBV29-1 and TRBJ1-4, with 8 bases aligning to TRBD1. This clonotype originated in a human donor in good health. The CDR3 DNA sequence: TGCAGCGTACAGGAGACAGGGGCTAGTGAAAAACTGTTTTTT. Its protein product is CSVQETGASEKLFF.